What follows are 21 T cell receptor beta chains derived from one specimen sequenced in a study of post-analysis software for immune sequencing data. Study-wide results and limits: In patients, about five TRBV segments were more frequent than in controls, with TRBV5-6, TRBV5-1 and TRBV20-1 among them.

Prepared libraries of TCR beta cDNA carried unique molecular identifiers. A single record per CDR3 protein comes from TCRdb applying MiXCR to the PCR reads. The table has approximately 690,000 distinct CDR3 sequences, 59% seen once. Their recognized antigens are unknown. The sequenced sample consisted of blood. All receptors derive from a girl aged 2-10 years with multiple sclerosis.

The chain is built from TRBV10-3 and TRBJ2-7; 7 bases align to TRBD2. The germline gives CDR1 ENHRY, CDR2 SYGVKD. This CDR3 has 18 amino acids. V shed 6 bases, J shed 2 bases, and the junction held 19 bases outside the gene matches. The CDR3 loop is CAIRGSWGGSNHTYEQYF. The CDR3 DNA reads TGTGCCATCAGGGGCAGTTGGGGGGGGAGCAACCATACCTACGAGCAGTACTTC.

This clonotype was counted a few times. V usage is TRBV7-2 and J usage is TRBJ2-1, with TRBD1 as a possible D gene (5 bases). Germline loops: CDR1 SGHTA, CDR2 FQGNSA. CDR3 length: 20 amino acids. V dropped 1 base and J dropped 5 bases, with 27 bases sitting between them. The CDR3 nucleotides read TGTGCCAGCAGCTTAGAAGGATCAGGGATTGTCTTCTCAGGAGACAATGAGCAGTTCTTC. It translates to CASSLEGSGIVFSGDNEQFF.

Only a few counts were recorded for this clonotype. The chain combines TRBV28 with TRBJ2-1; unclear D gene. CDR1 MDHEN and CDR2 SYDVKM come from the germline V gene. This CDR3 contains 12 residues. The V and J ends lost 6 bases and 10 bases respectively, with 13 bases between them. As DNA, the CDR3 is TGTGCCAGCAGCGATCCCACGGCAGAGCAGTTCTTC. It specifies CASSDPTAEQFF.

The table lists this clonotype with a few counts. The chain links TRBV20-1 to TRBJ2-1; D is uncertain. The CDR3 consists of 11 residues. Germline loops: CDR1 DFQATT, CDR2 SNEGSKA (reference sequence). Trimming took off 2 bases at V and 4 bases at J, with 3 bases between the two ends. The CDR3 spells CSARLYNEQFF. DNA of the CDR3: TGCAGTGCTAGACTTTACAATGAGCAGTTCTTC.

This clonotype has only one observation. J is TRBJ2-3 and V is TRBV6-4; possible D gene TRBD2, 5 bases. CDR1 and CDR2 from the germline V gene are MRHNA and SNTAGT. This CDR3 contains 16 residues. V was clipped by 2 bases and J by 1 base, with 13 bases between them. CDR3 in DNA: TGTGCCAGCAGTGACCCAAAAGGAGGAGGCACAGATACGCAGTATTTT. Translation: CASSDPKGGGTDTQYF.

The chain links TRBV12-3 or TRBV12-4 to TRBJ2-7; weak D call: TRBD1 (5 bases). The CDR3 has 14 residues. The ends were cut back, 5 bases at V and 5 bases at J, with 16 bases in the middle. The DNA for the CDR3 is TGTGCCAGCAGTCCTACCACAGGCTTGCACGAGCAGTACTTC. It yields the protein CASSPTTGLHEQYF.

This clonotype was recorded once. V gene TRBV3-1 combines with J gene TRBJ2-1; D is perhaps TRBD1 (6 bases). The germline V gene has CDR1 LGHDT and CDR2 YNNKEL (reference sequence). Trimming removed 0 bases at V and 5 bases at J, with 17 bases between. The length of the CDR3 is 17 residues. DNA for the CDR3: TGTGCCAGCAGCCAAGACCGACCAGGGGTGGGGGACAATGAGCAGTTCTTC. Translating it yields CASSQDRPGVGDNEQFF.

The rearrangement uses TRBV20-1 and TRBJ2-1; D perhaps matches TRBD2 (6 bases). Per germline, CDR1 DFQATT and CDR2 SNEGSKA (reference sequence). The CDR3 contains 14 residues. V shed 3 bases and J shed 6 bases, with 15 bases lying between them. As DNA, the CDR3 is TGCAGTGCTAGTTACGGGAGAGGAGTCAATGAGCAGTTCTTC. This gives the protein CSASYGRGVNEQFF.

The V and J genes are TRBV6-1 and TRBJ2-7, with TRBD1 identical over 7 bases. Germline values: CDR1 MNHNS, CDR2 SASEGT. The length of the CDR3 is 15 residues. The V gene end was trimmed by 1 base and the J gene end by 4 bases; junction bases not matched to a gene: 7. CDR3 protein: CASSEEGRGRYEQYF. The CDR3 DNA reads as TGTGCCAGCAGTGAAGAGGGCAGGGGGAGATACGAGCAGTACTTC.

The chain recombines TRBV29-1 with TRBJ2-3, with D possibly called TRBD1 or TRBD2 (5 bases each). Trimming took off 5 bases at V and 0 bases at J, with 15 bases between the two ends. The CDR3 covers 15 residues. Germline V gene sequence: CDR1 SQVTM, CDR2 ANQGSEA. CDR3 amino acids: CSVWDGRSSTDTQYF. For the CDR3, the DNA is TGCAGCGTTTGGGACGGAAGATCTAGCACAGATACGCAGTATTTT.

To note about this clonotype: Germline is not matched at one junction end, which may reflect a read error. The chain links TRBV4-3 to TRBJ2-3; 12 bases fit TRBD2. Germline V gene lookup returns CDR1 LGHNA and CDR2 YSLEER. There are 16 residues in the CDR3. The CDR3 nucleotides read TGCGCCAGCAGCCAAGGGACTAGCGGGGTTGGAGATACACAGTATTTT. This gives the protein CASSQGTSGVGDTQYF.

This chain links TRBV2 with TRBJ2-4; D may be TRBD2 (6 bases). This CDR3 is 17 amino acids long. From germline, CDR1 is SNHLY and CDR2 FYNNEI. Trimming removed 6 bases at V and 8 bases at J, with 26 bases between. In nucleotides, the CDR3 is TGTGCCAGCAGGCGGGTCGGGGCGGGGATCCGCCAAGACATTCAGTACTTC. Its translation is CASRRVGAGIRQDIQYF.

This clonotype came up many times. The chain recombines TRBV12-3 or TRBV12-4 with TRBJ2-1; 10 bases agree with TRBD2. This CDR3 region has 16 residues. V shed 5 bases, J shed 9 bases, and the junction held 13 bases outside the gene matches. CDR3 sequence: CASSKPAGGPRGEQFF. The CDR3 DNA reads TGTGCCAGCAGTAAACCAGCGGGAGGGCCTAGGGGTGAGCAGTTCTTC.

The J gene is TRBJ1-1, the V gene TRBV20-1; D is unresolved. The V end was cut by 1 base, the J end by 8 bases, with 8 bases between. The CDR3 covers 11 residues. The V gene's germline CDR1 is DFQATT and CDR2 SNEGSKA (reference sequence). CDR3: CSARVGREAFF. The CDR3, as DNA: TGCAGTGCTAGAGTAGGGAGGGAAGCTTTCTTT.

This chain connects TRBV12-3 or TRBV12-4 to TRBJ2-2; D remains ambiguous. Trimming pared 8 bases from V and 6 bases from J, leaving 10 bases between. CDR3 length equals 12 residues. Written as DNA, the CDR3 is TGTGCCAGCGGGTTTAGGGCCGGGGAGCTGTTTTTT. Its protein product is CASGFRAGELFF.

This clonotype appeared a few times. The J gene is TRBJ2-5, the V gene TRBV6-2 or TRBV6-3, with D tentatively TRBD1 or TRBD2 (6 bases each). Trimming stripped 11 bases from V and 4 bases from J, with 17 bases between. This CDR3 is built from 13 residues. Germline V gene lookup returns CDR1 MNHEY and CDR2 SVGEGT. The CDR3 DNA follows: TGTGCCGCACTAAGGTCGGGGGCAGAGACCCAGTACTTC. It encodes CAALRSGAETQYF.

This chain connects TRBV10-3 to TRBJ2-5, with 9 bases lining up with TRBD1. The J call may be incorrect, as the DNA end agrees better with TRBJ2-7. The CDR3 is made up of 14 amino acids. The germline gives CDR1 ENHRY, CDR2 SYGVKD. The CDR3 nucleotides read TGTGCCATCAGTGAAAGAGGGACAGGGTACGAGCAGTACTTC. It encodes CAISERGTGYEQYF.

The chain joins TRBV10-3 to TRBJ2-5; 7 bases are a match to TRBD1. Germline lookup yields CDR1 ENHRY and CDR2 SYGVKD. The CDR3 is 14 amino acids. J gave up 4 bases and V 0 bases, and 2 bases lay outside the gene matches. Here the CDR3 DNA reads TGTGCCATCAGTGAGTCTAACAGGGGAGAGACCCAGTACTTC. Amino acid sequence: CAISESNRGETQYF.

The rearrangement joins TRBV20-1 to TRBJ2-5; D unclear. Germline assignment: CDR1 DFQATT and CDR2 SNEGSKA (reference sequence). V was pared by 0 bases and J by 0 bases, with 14 bases between. This CDR3 has 16 residues. In nucleotides, the CDR3 is TGCAGTGCTAGAGATCGAAGAAGGTTGTACCAAGAGACCCAGTACTTC. Translation: CSARDRRRLYQETQYF.

As regards this clonotype: A junction end diverges from the germline sequence, so it may reflect a read error. The chain employs TRBV4-3 and TRBJ2-1; D remains ambiguous. The CDR3 spans 15 residues. CDR1 and CDR2 from the germline V gene are LGHNA and YSLEER. The CDR3 sequence is CASSQDTEPYNERFF. The CDR3 DNA follows: TGCGCCAGCAGCCAAGATACGGAACCGTACAATGAGCGGTTCTTC.

On this clonotype itself: At one end the junction does not follow the germline gene, possibly because of a read error. This sequence joins TRBV12-3 or TRBV12-4 and TRBJ2-3; 8 nucleotides line up with TRBD2. This CDR3 has 16 amino acids. CDR3 region: CASSIARLARTDTQYF. DNA of the CDR3: TGTGCCAGCAGTATAGCTAGACTAGCGAGGACAGATACGCAGTATTTT.